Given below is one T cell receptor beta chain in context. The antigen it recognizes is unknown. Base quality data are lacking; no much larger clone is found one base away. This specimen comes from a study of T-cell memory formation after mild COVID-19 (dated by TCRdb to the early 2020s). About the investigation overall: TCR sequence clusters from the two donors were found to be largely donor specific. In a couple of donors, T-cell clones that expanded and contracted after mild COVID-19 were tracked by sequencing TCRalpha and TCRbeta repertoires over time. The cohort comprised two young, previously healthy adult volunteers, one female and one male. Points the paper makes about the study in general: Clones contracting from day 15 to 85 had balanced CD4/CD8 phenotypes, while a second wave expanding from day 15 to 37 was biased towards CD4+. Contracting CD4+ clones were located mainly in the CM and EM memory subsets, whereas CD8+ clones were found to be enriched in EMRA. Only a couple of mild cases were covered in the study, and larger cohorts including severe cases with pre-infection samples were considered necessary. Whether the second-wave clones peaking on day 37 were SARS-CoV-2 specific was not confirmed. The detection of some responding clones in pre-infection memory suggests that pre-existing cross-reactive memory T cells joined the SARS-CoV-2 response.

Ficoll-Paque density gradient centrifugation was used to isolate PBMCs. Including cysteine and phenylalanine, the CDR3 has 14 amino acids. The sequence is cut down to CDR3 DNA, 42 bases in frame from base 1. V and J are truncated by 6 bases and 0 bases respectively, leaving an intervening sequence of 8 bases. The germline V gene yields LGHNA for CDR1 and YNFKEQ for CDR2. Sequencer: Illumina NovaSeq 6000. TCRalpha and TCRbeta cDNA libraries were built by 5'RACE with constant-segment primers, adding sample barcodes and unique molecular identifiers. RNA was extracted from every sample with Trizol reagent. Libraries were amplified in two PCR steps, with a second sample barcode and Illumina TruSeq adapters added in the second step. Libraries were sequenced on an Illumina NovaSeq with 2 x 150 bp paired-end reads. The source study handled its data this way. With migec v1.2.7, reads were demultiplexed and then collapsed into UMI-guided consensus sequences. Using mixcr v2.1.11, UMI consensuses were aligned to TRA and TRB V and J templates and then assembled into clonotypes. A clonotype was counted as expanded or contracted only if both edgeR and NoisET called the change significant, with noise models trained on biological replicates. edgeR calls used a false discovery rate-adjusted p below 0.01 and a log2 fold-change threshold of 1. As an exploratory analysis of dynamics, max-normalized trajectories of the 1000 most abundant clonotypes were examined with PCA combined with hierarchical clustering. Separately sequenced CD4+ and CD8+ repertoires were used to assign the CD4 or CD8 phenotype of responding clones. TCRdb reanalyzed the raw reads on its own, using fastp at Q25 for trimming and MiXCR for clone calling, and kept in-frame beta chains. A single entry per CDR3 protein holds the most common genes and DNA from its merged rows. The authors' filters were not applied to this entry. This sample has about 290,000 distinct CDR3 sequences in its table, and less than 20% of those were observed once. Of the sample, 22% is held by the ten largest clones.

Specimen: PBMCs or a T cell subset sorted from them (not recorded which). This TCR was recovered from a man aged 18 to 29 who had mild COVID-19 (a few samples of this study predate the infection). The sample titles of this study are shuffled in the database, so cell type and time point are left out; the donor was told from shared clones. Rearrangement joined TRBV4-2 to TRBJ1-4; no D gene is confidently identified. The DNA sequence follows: TGTGCCAGCAGATCCGGGACAACTAATGAAAAACTGTTTTTT. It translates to CASRSGTTNEKLFF.